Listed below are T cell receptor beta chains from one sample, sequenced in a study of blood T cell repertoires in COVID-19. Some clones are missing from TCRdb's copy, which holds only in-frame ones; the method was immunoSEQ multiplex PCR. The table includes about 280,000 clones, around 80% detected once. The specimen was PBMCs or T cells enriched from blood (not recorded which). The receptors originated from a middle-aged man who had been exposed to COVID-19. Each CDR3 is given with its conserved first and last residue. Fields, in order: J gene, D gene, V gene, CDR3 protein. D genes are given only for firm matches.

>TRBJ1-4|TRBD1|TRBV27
CASSYQGAGEKLFF
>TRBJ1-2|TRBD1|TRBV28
CASSINRGSYTF
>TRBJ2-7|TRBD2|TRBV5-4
CASSPKGGLYEQYF
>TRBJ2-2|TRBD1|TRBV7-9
CASSPTGGSGELFF
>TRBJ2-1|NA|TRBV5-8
CASSSVLDYNEQFF
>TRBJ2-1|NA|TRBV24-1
CATSDTTEGSEQFF
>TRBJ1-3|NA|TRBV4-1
CASATGFTGNTIYF
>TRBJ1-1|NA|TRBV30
CAVQGMNTEAFF
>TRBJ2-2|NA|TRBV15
CATSRAPPGDQGTGELFF
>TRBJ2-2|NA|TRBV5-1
CASSFSQASNTGELFF
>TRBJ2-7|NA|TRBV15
CATSRATGYEQYF
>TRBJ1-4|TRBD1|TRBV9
CASSPTGEANEKLFF
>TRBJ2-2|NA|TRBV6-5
CASSYAGGELFF
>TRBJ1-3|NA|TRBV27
CASSLTGLGNTIYF
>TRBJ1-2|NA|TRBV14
CASSPSRSYGYTF
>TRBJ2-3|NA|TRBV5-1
CASSLGGGTDTQYF
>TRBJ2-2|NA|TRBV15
CATSRGGQAVGELFF
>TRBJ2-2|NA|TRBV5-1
CASSLDPGYGGELFF
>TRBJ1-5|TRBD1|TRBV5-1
CASSLSGRGESNQPQHF
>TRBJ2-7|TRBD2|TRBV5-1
CASQPTSGRGYEQYF
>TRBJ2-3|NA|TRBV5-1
CASSLDSLAYTQYF
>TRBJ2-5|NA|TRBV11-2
CAWGWGRAETQYF
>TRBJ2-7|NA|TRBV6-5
CASSPDWKSYEQYF
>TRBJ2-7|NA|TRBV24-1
CATSGDRDTYEQYF
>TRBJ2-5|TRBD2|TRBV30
CAWSRTSGTQYF
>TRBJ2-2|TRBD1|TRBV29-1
CSVEDTRGRDTGELFF
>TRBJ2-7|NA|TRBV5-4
CASSPAGPYEQYF
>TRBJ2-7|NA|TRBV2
CASTKWVGGQKQYF
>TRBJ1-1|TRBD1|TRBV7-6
CASSLLGTGGTEAFF
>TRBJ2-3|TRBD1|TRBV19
CAISKGQGVDTQYF
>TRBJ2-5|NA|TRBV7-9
CASSYLAAGTRETQYF
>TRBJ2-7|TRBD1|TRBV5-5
CASSLQGGNSYEQYF
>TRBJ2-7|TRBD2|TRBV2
CASTASGPPPYEQYF
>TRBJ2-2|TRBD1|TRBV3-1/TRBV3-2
CASSPSSGTVATGELFF
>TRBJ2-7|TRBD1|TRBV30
CAWINQGASYEQYF
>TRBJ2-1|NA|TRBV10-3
CAISEPRANEQFF
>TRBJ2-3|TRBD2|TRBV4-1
CASTGTSGNTDTQYF
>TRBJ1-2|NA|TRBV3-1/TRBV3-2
CASSPDRTGGGYTF
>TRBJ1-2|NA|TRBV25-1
CASSEADSLYGYTF
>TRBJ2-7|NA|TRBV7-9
CASSLIPLAKQYF
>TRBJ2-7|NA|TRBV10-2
CASLSRAGTEQYF
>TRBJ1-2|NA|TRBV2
CASTFEGGADYGYTF
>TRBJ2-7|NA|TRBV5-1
CASSAGAGYEQYF
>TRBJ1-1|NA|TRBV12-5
CASGYLTNTEAFF
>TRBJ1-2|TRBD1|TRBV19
CASKGRDRAMSNYGYTF
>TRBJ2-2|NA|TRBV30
CAWSRGYTGELFF
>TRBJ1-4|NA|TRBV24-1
CATSDGEGEKLFF
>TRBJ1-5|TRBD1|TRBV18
CASSPPGDSLGLNQPQHF
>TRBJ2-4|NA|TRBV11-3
CASGPRRALDKNIQYF
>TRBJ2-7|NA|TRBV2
CASRQTEVNEQYF
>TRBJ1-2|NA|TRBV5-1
CASSWGTGGGNYGYTF
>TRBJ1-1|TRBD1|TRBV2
CASSLDRVDRTEAFF
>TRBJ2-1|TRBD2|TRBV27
CASKGQSGGRLAPSTYNEQFF
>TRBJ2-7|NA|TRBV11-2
CASSLGSWWSTYEQYF
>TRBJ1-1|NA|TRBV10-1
CASSGGAMNTEAFF